One and the same sample provided the 17 T cell receptor beta chains below, sequenced in a study of CD8 T cells in Susac syndrome (dated by TCRdb to about 2019). Libraries were constructed by the immunoSEQ multiplex PCR assay. RNA was extracted with the RNeasy kit and 0.5 to 1 ug was reverse transcribed using random hexamers. TCRdb cleaned the public reads at Q25 with fastp, built clones with MiXCR and kept in-frame beta chains. Rows with a matching CDR3 protein are joined into one entry that keeps the most common DNA and genes. This sample holds 150,000 to 200,000 distinct CDR3 sequences; about 94% were observed only once. The ten largest clones add up to more than 0.11% of the sample. Sequences were obtained from CD4+ T cells from PBMCs. These TCRs come from a human donor in good health.

The chain recombines TRBV20-1 with TRBJ2-5; weak D call: TRBD2 (6 bases). Trimming stripped 0 bases from V and 3 bases from J, with 8 bases between. The CDR3 has 13 amino acids. CDR1 is DFQATT, CDR2 SNEGSKA, per germline (reference sequence). The CDR3: CSARDGGKETQYF. In DNA, the CDR3 is TGCAGTGCTAGAGACGGGGGTAAAGAGACCCAGTACTTC.

V is TRBV9 and J is TRBJ2-7; TRBD2 agrees at 12 bases. Per the germline V gene, CDR1 is SGDLS and CDR2 is YYNGEE. The CDR3 has 17 residues. V shed 0 bases and J 0 bases; nucleotides not matched to a gene: 4. The CDR3 DNA follows: TGTGCCAGCAGCGTAGGCCTAGCGGGGGGGAGCTCCTACGAGCAGTACTTC. Its protein is CASSVGLAGGSSYEQYF.

This clonotype was seen once. This sequence joins TRBV12-3 or TRBV12-4 and TRBJ1-2; D unclear. There are 13 residues in the CDR3. V lost 3 bases and J 5 bases, leaving 10 bases between the germline ends. The CDR3 here is CASSLEVRYGYTF. CDR3 DNA: TGTGCCAGCAGTTTGGAGGTTAGGTATGGCTACACCTTC.

The rearrangement links TRBV27 to TRBJ1-2, with D uncertain. Germline V gene data show CDR1 as MNHEY and CDR2 as SMNVEV (reference sequence). Deletions cut 2 bases from V and 8 bases from J, with 12 bases between. This CDR3 spans 13 amino acids. The CDR3 DNA follows: TGTGCCAGCAGTTTAAGGTTGTCGGGAGGCTACACCTTC. It is translated as CASSLRLSGGYTF.

Here the CDR3 reads CATSSNDRFSGNTIYF. The CDR3 DNA follows: TGTGCCACCAGCAGTAATGACAGGTTCTCTGGAAACACCATATATTTT. V and J are TRBV15 and TRBJ1-3; possibly TRBD1 for D (6 bases). V was cut by 3 bases and J by 0 bases, with 12 bases left in between. Germline V gene sequence: CDR1 LNHNV, CDR2 YYDKDF (reference sequence). CDR3 length equals 16 residues.

The chain combines TRBV3-1 with TRBJ1-5; D gene ambiguous. The ends were cut back, 1 base at V and 7 bases at J, with 14 bases in the middle. In germline, CDR1 is LGHDT, CDR2 YNNKEL (reference sequence). The CDR3 loop spans 15 amino acids. The CDR3 sequence is CASSQGSGSGQPQHF. The DNA for the CDR3 is TGTGCCAGCAGCCAAGGGTCGGGTTCCGGACAGCCCCAGCATTTT.

The chain employs TRBV5-6 and TRBJ1-6; 10 nucleotides agree with TRBD1. Germline CDR1 is SGHDT and CDR2 is YYEEEE. The CDR3 has 15 residues. J gave up 13 bases and V 3 bases, and 10 bases lay outside the gene matches. DNA of the CDR3: TGTGCCAGCAGCTGGGGGACAGGGGACATATCGCCCCTCCACTTT. Residues: CASSWGTGDISPLHF.

The genes are TRBV30 and TRBJ1-1; TRBD1 is a possible D gene (5 bases). Germline CDR1 is GTSNPN and CDR2 is SVGIG (reference sequence). The CDR3 totals 12 residues. Trimming removed 7 bases at V and 6 bases at J, with 15 bases between. CDR3 sequence (DNA): TGTGCCTACATCCCAGGGCGCGCTGAAGCTTTCTTT. This gives the protein CAYIPGRAEAFF.

J is TRBJ1-5 and V is TRBV12-5; 8 positions match TRBD1. Germline V lookup: CDR1 LGHNT, CDR2 FRNRAP. CDR3 length: 14 amino acids. Losses at the gene ends were 8 bases for V and 4 bases for J; bases not matched to a gene: 7. DNA of the CDR3: TGTGCTAGTTCACACAGGGGGGTGAATCAGCCCCAGCATTTT. Encoded protein: CASSHRGVNQPQHF.

The chain links TRBV18 to TRBJ1-2, with D maybe TRBD1 (5 bases). Germline V gene sequence: CDR1 KGHSH, CDR2 LQKENI. The ends were cut back, 0 bases at V and 7 bases at J, with 9 bases in the middle. The CDR3 length is 13 residues. The CDR3 loop reads CASSPPTGLGYTF. CDR3 coding DNA: TGTGCCAGCTCACCACCAACGGGGCTTGGCTACACCTTC.

This chain connects TRBV29-1 to TRBJ1-2; 8 bases fit TRBD1. Looked up from germline, CDR1 is SQVTM and CDR2 is ANQGSEA. The CDR3 is 14 amino acids. The V and J ends lost 4 bases and 0 bases, in that order; junction bases with no gene match: 4. CDR3 DNA sequence: TGCAGCGTTGCCGGGACAGGAGCTAACTATGGCTACACCTTC. Translation gives CSVAGTGANYGYTF. Filled out from reference TRBV29-1 and TRBJ1-2, the complete variable domain reads SAVISQKPSRDICQRGTSLTIQCQVDSQVTMMFWYRQQPGQSLTLIATANQGSEATYESGFVIDKFPISRPNLTFSTLTVSNMSPEDSSIYLCSVAGTGANYGYTFGSGTRLTVV.

This chain uses TRBV24-1 with TRBJ2-3; 12 bases fit TRBD2. Germline V gene lookup returns CDR1 KGHDR and CDR2 SFDVKD. This CDR3 is 17 amino acids long. With 4 bases clipped from V and 4 bases from J, the junction kept 8 bases outside the gene matches. CDR3 bases: TGTGCCACCAGTGACCCGACTAGCGGGGGACGGGCAGATACGCAGTATTTT. Protein: CATSDPTSGGRADTQYF.

The chain has TRBV3-1 and TRBJ1-4; no definite D call. V was clipped by 4 bases and J by 3 bases, with 9 bases between them. This CDR3 is built from 14 residues. Germline lookup yields CDR1 LGHDT and CDR2 YNNKEL (reference sequence). The CDR3 DNA reads as TGTGCCAGCAGCCGCACCCGGGCTAATGAAAAACTGTTTTTT. This encodes CASSRTRANEKLFF.

The chain has TRBV2 and TRBJ1-1, with a weak D call TRBD1 (5 bases). V lost 3 bases to trimming and J lost 3 bases, with 11 bases between them. The CDR3 is 14 residues long. CDR1 SNHLY and CDR2 FYNNEI come from the germline V gene. The CDR3 DNA reads TGTGCCAGCAGTGATGTGGGGCAAGACACTGAAGCTTTCTTT. It encodes CASSDVGQDTEAFF.

The rearrangement uses TRBV7-9 and TRBJ2-7; TRBD1 aligns across 7 bases. The V segment lost 5 bases and the J segment 0 bases; nucleotides outside the gene matches: 10. Germline V gene sequence: CDR1 SEHNR, CDR2 FQNEAQ (reference sequence). The CDR3 runs 16 residues. The CDR3 loop is CASSPLGAGGSYEQYF. The DNA for the CDR3 is TGTGCCAGCAGCCCACTAGGGGCAGGGGGCTCCTACGAGCAGTACTTC. The whole variable domain, remainder taken from reference TRBV7-9 and TRBJ2-7, is DTGVSQNPRHKITKRGQNVTFRCDPISEHNRLYWYRQTLGQGPEFLTYFQNEAQLEKSRLLSDRFSAERPKGSFSTLEIQRTEQGDSAMYLCASSPLGAGGSYEQYFGPGTRLTVT.

The chain recombines TRBV4-1 with TRBJ1-2, with D possibly matching TRBD1 (5 bases). Trimming stripped 4 bases from V and 5 bases from J, with 14 bases between. The CDR3 covers 14 residues. CDR1 is MGHRA and CDR2 is YSYEKL in the germline V gene. As DNA, the CDR3 is TGCGCCAGCAGCCGCCGGGACCTGGGATATGGCTACACCTTC. Translation gives CASSRRDLGYGYTF.

This chain joins TRBV20-1 and TRBJ2-6, with D unclear. V was shortened by 3 bases and J by 4 bases, with 7 bases between the two germline ends. CDR1 and CDR2 (germline): DFQATT, SNEGSKA (reference sequence). The CDR3 is 13 residues long. In nucleotides, the CDR3 is TGCAGTGCTAGGGATCTCGGGGCCAACGTCCTGACTTTC. It encodes CSARDLGANVLTF.